This T cell receptor (beta chain) was captured in a study of metastatic and nonmetastatic thyroid tumors. This clone was counted at least ten times. Prior to thyroid surgery, none of the patients had received any treatment. TCRdb re-called the PCR reads via MiXCR. Among 30,000 to 45,000 clones listed, roughly 18% were seen once. Material: blood. The sequence was obtained from a female donor with papillary thyroid cancer or a benign thyroid nodule (not recorded which). Some clones in this sample may be carry-over from other donors' samples.

CDR3: CASSEGGTWNYGYTF. CDR3 DNA: TGTGCCAGCAGTGAGGGTGGGACTTGGAACTATGGCTACACCTTC. This chain connects TRBV2 to TRBJ1-2; possible D gene TRBD1, 5 bases. The germline V and J ends were trimmed by 3 bases and 2 bases, with 13 bases remaining between them. Per germline, CDR1 SNHLY and CDR2 FYNNEI. The CDR3 is made up of 15 amino acids. The entire variable domain, with the rest obtained from reference TRBV2 and TRBJ1-2, is as follows: EPEVTQTPSHQVTQMGQEVILRCVPISNHLYFYWYRQILGQKVEFLVSFYNNEISEKSEIFDDQFSVERPDGSNFTLKIRSTKLEDSAMYFCASSEGGTWNYGYTFGSGTRLTVV.